This TCR beta chain is from a study of PD-L1 blockade in urothelial cancer. Overall study context: Counts from blood samples showed a median of about 140,000 T cells.

The table came from immunoSEQ multiplex PCR; TCRdb's copy has only in-frame clones and leaves some out. The sample has about 50,000 clones, 88% seen once. The time point: peripheral blood 6 weeks after treatment start. V was pared by 5 bases and J by 6 bases, with 19 bases between. CDR1 is SGHDT and CDR2 is YYEEEE in the germline V gene. The CDR3 totals 15 residues. The chain uses TRBV5-6 and TRBJ2-3; D perhaps matches TRBD1 (6 bases). The TCR originated in a man aged 55 to 70 with urothelial cancer. The sequences come from PBMCs, collected around atezolizumab (anti-PD-L1) treatment. CDR3 sequence reads: CASRKQGDGFDTQYF. As DNA, the CDR3 is TGTGCCAGCAGAAAACAGGGCGACGGATTCGATACGCAGTATTTT.